These 9 T cell receptor beta chains came from one sample sequenced in a study of T-cell memory formation after mild COVID-19. TCRdb called the 5' RACE reads again in MiXCR, with one record for every CDR3 protein. The table records about 55,000 distinct CDR3 sequences, over 7.5% of them present only once. Sample: PBMCs or a T cell subset sorted from them (not recorded which). These receptors all come from a young man who had mild COVID-19 (a few samples of this study predate the infection). Cell type and time point are not known.

This chain links TRBV7-2 with TRBJ2-3; the D gene could be TRBD1 or TRBD2 (5 bases each). V was shortened by 2 bases and J by 4 bases, with 16 bases between the two germline ends. Germline assignment: CDR1 SGHTA and CDR2 FQGNSA. The CDR3 has 16 residues. CDR3 coding DNA: TGTGCCAGCAGCTTAACTATACTCCAGGGAGCAGATACGCAGTATTTT. Its translation is CASSLTILQGADTQYF.

This chain joins TRBV18 and TRBJ1-4; D call uncertain. The germline V and J ends were trimmed by 0 bases and 0 bases, with 5 bases remaining between them. The CDR3 loop spans 15 amino acids. CDR1 is KGHSH and CDR2 is LQKENI in the germline V gene. As DNA, the CDR3 is TGTGCCAGCTCACCACCGACGGCAACTAATGAAAAACTGTTTTTT. Protein product: CASSPPTATNEKLFF.

This clonotype came up many times. The rearrangement joins TRBV15 to TRBJ2-4, with D perhaps assigned TRBD1 or TRBD2 (6 bases each). In germline, CDR1 is LNHNV, CDR2 YYDKDF (reference sequence). Trimming shortened V by 0 bases and J by 8 bases, and 20 bases separated the two germline ends. This CDR3 has 17 amino acids. This CDR3 is CATSRDKLGHPGDIQYF. CDR3 nucleotides: TGTGCCACCAGCAGAGATAAGTTGGGACACCCGGGGGACATTCAGTACTTC.

This clonotype showed up just a few times. This sequence joins TRBV5-6 and TRBJ1-2; possibly TRBD1 for D (6 bases). V was cut by 5 bases and J by 1 base, with 15 bases left in between. Germline CDR1 reads SGHDT; CDR2 reads YYEEEE. CDR3 size: 15 residues. CDR3 sequence reads: CASSWGTRGNYGYTF. CDR3 bases: TGTGCCAGCAGTTGGGGGACACGCGGTAACTATGGCTACACCTTC.

This chain connects TRBV3-1 to TRBJ2-5, with 10 bases matching TRBD1. V lost 4 bases, J lost 3 bases, and 2 bases stayed unmatched. CDR1 and CDR2 (germline): LGHDT, YNNKEL (reference sequence). The length of the CDR3 is 14 residues. The CDR3 loop is CASSPGTGEETQYF. The CDR3 coding sequence is TGTGCCAGCAGCCCGGGGACAGGGGAAGAGACCCAGTACTTC.

In this sample, this clonotype turned up a few times. Here the CDR3 DNA reads TGCAGTGCTAGAGGGGGGGGTGGCAACTATGGCTACACCTTC. It yields the protein CSARGGGGNYGYTF. The gene calls are TRBV20-1 and TRBJ1-2, with a possible D match to TRBD1 (5 bases). Germline V lookup: CDR1 DFQATT, CDR2 SNEGSKA (reference sequence). This CDR3 has 14 residues. The ends were cut back, 1 base at V and 2 bases at J, with 11 bases in the middle.

The chain employs TRBV12-3 or TRBV12-4 and TRBJ1-5, with unresolved D. The CDR3 consists of 15 residues. The V gene lost 7 bases and the J gene lost 3 bases, with 16 bases spanning the gap. The CDR3 DNA reads as TGTGCCAGCACCCCTGGCGGTAGTAACAATCAGCCCCAGCATTTT. Protein sequence: CASTPGGSNNQPQHF.

This clonotype was seen ten or more times. The J gene is TRBJ2-5, the V gene TRBV10-1, with D perhaps TRBD2 (6 bases). This CDR3 contains 13 residues. The germline V and J ends were trimmed by 4 bases and 4 bases, with 10 bases remaining between them. CDR1 WNHNN and CDR2 SYGVQD come from the germline V gene (reference sequence). The CDR3, as DNA: TGCGCCAGCAGTGCCAAGGGAGGAGAGACCCAGTACTTC. It translates to CASSAKGGETQYF.

Only a few counts were recorded for this clonotype. This chain links TRBV9 with TRBJ2-1, with a weak D call TRBD2 (6 bases). Germline loops: CDR1 SGDLS, CDR2 YYNGEE. This CDR3 contains 13 residues. V was clipped by 3 bases and J by 10 bases, with 14 bases between them. The CDR3 region has the DNA TGTGCCAGCAGCGCCTCGGTTGGAGGGGAGCAGTTCTTC. Protein product: CASSASVGGEQFF.